These T cell receptor beta chains were read from a single sample in a study of T-cell reconstitution after alpha-beta-depleted transplantation in children. TCRdb reanalysed the PCR reads using MiXCR and keeps one entry per CDR3 protein. The sample yields some 840,000 distinct CDR3 sequences, around 15% seen once. This material consisted of PBMCs, mostly from graft donor cells, taken 360 days after TCRalphabeta/CD19-depleted stem cell transplant. The source is a male patient younger than 18 who had a stem cell transplant for acute lymphoblastic leukemia, so the T cells may come from the graft donor. The CDR3 runs from the conserved cysteine through the conserved F or W. Fields, in order: D gene, V gene, J gene, CDR3 protein. D genes are given only for firm matches.

D: NA; V: TRBV20-1; J: TRBJ2-1; CDR3: CSAFGGIYNEQFF
D: NA; V: TRBV27; J: TRBJ2-5; CDR3: CASSLRAGPRAQYF
D: NA; V: TRBV5-1; J: TRBJ2-6; CDR3: CASSFTGHRVWSSGANVLTF
D: NA; V: TRBV12-3/TRBV12-4; J: TRBJ1-3; CDR3: CASSLTGNTIYF
D: NA; V: TRBV7-3; J: TRBJ2-1; CDR3: CASSPPGIIHEQFF
D: NA; V: TRBV24-1; J: TRBJ2-6; CDR3: CATSDSFVLDLAGANVLTF
D: NA; V: TRBV30; J: TRBJ2-1; CDR3: CAWSGLVPYNEQFF
D: TRBD1; V: TRBV12-3/TRBV12-4; J: TRBJ2-4; CDR3: CASSRTGSTKNIQYF
D: NA; V: TRBV5-4; J: TRBJ1-2; CDR3: CASSARHGYGYTF
D: NA; V: TRBV12-3/TRBV12-4; J: TRBJ2-2; CDR3: CASSLVSSSTGELFF
D: NA; V: TRBV6-2/TRBV6-3; J: TRBJ2-6; CDR3: CASSYMGAGKLISGANVLTF
D: TRBD2; V: TRBV7-8; J: TRBJ2-1; CDR3: CASSPRDGRGEQFF
D: NA; V: TRBV29-1; J: TRBJ2-3; CDR3: CSVVWRRDTQYF
D: NA; V: TRBV5-5; J: TRBJ2-5; CDR3: CASSTDPPGQETQYF
D: TRBD1; V: TRBV5-1; J: TRBJ1-2; CDR3: CASSLVPGGYGYTF
D: NA; V: TRBV27; J: TRBJ1-5; CDR3: CASRPGVWGNQPQHF
D: TRBD1; V: TRBV2; J: TRBJ1-1; CDR3: CASSSTGTAFF
D: NA; V: TRBV12-3/TRBV12-4; J: TRBJ2-7; CDR3: CASSSAGVSEQYF